The 3 T cell receptor beta chains presented below share a single source sample, sequenced in a study of molecular identifiers for immune sequencing clone quantification. TCRdb recomputed calls from the PCR reads with MiXCR, one row per CDR3 protein. Of about 510,000 distinct CDR3 sequences detected, roughly 23% appear once; the ten largest clones hold roughly 0.81%. The sample comprised naive CD8+ T cells from blood, with Jurkat cell RNA spiked in. Regarding subset: FACS-sorted CD8+CD4-CCR7+CD45RA+ naive T cells. These TCRs come from a human donor in good health. Some libraries in this study had Jurkat cell RNA spiked in.

This clonotype was seen ten or more times. The chain employs TRBV24-1 and TRBJ2-1; D ambiguous. The length of the CDR3 is 13 residues. V was cut by 4 bases and J by 6 bases, with 9 bases left in between. Germline V gene sequence: CDR1 KGHDR, CDR2 SFDVKD. CDR3 in amino acids: CATSDWNGNEQFF. The CDR3 DNA sequence: TGTGCCACCAGTGACTGGAATGGCAATGAGCAGTTCTTC.

Turning to this clonotype: At one boundary the junction diverges from the germline segment, which might be a read error. The chain employs TRBV7-9 and TRBJ1-5; 10 bases are a match to TRBD1. The CDR3 runs to 14 residues. Germline V gives CDR1 SEHNR, CDR2 FQNEAQ (reference sequence). Here the CDR3 reads CTSSSGQGIQPQHF. CDR3 DNA sequence: TGTACCAGCAGCTCGGGACAGGGGATCCAGCCCCAGCATTTT.

This clonotype showed up just a few times. The chain's CDR3 is CASSLVGSSGANEKLFF. CDR3 nucleotide sequence: TGTGCCAGCAGCTTAGTAGGGTCATCAGGGGCTAATGAAAAACTGTTTTTT. The chain carries TRBV13 and TRBJ1-4; TRBD1 might be the D (6 bases). V shed 1 base and J shed 3 bases, with 15 bases lying between them. The germline gives CDR1 PRHDT, CDR2 FYEKMQ (reference sequence). The CDR3 has 17 residues. Together with reference TRBV13 and TRBJ1-4, the CDR3 gives the full variable domain: AAGVIQSPRHLIKEKRETATLKCYPIPRHDTVYWYQQGPGQDPQFLISFYEKMQSDKGSIPDRFSAQQFSDYHSELNMSSLELGDSALYFCASSLVGSSGANEKLFFGSGTQLSVL.